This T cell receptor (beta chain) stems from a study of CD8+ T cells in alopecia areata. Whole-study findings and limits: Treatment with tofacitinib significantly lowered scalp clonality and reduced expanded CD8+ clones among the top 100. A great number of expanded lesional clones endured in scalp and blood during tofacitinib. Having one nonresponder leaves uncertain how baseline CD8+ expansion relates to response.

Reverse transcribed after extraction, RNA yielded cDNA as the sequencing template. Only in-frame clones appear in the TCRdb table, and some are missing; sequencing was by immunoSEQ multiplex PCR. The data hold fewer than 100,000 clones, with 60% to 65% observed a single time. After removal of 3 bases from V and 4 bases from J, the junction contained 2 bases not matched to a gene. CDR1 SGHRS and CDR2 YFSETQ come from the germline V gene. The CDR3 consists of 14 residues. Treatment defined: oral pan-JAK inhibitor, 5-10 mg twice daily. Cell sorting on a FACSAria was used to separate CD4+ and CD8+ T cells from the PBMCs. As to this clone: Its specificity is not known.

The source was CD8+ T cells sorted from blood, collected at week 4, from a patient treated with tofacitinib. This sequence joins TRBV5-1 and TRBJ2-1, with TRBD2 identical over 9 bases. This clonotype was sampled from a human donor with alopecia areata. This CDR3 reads CASSSSGVYNEQFF. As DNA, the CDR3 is TGCGCCAGCAGCTCTAGCGGGGTGTACAATGAGCAGTTCTTC.